The 27 T cell receptor beta chains below all came from one sample that was sequenced in a study of cytomegalovirus exposure and HLA in healthy donors. In the PCR, 60 Vbeta and 13 Jbeta primers were used. Generated by immunoSEQ multiplex PCR, the TCRdb table keeps only in-frame clones and is missing some. The repertoire has about 98,000 clones, more than 60% of them found once; the top ten carry 2% to 2.5%. The sequenced sample was PBMCs. The origin of the receptors is a man between 50 and 59 years old in good health and CMV-seronegative.

The V and J genes are TRBV19 and TRBJ1-3, with TRBD1 matching over 9 bases. Losses at the gene ends were 3 bases for V and 4 bases for J; bases not matched to a gene: 7. This CDR3 contains 16 residues. Germline V gene lookup returns CDR1 LNHDA and CDR2 SQIVND (reference sequence). The CDR3 DNA sequence: TGTGCCAGTAGTATTCACAGGGGGCAGATAGGAAACACCATATATTTT. Residues: CASSIHRGQIGNTIYF.

This clone was observed a few times. The rearrangement joins TRBV9 to TRBJ1-5; tentatively, D is TRBD1 (6 bases). In germline, CDR1 is SGDLS, CDR2 YYNGEE. Deletions cut 1 base from V and 3 bases from J, with 11 bases between. This CDR3 contains 15 residues. The CDR3 nucleotides read TGTGCCAGCAGCGTAACGGACAGCAACAATCAGCCCCAGCATTTT. This gives the protein CASSVTDSNNQPQHF.

This clone has only a few counts. At one of its ends the junction is not consistent with the germline gene, which may arise from a read error. Other DNA variants within this sample encode the same CDR3. The V and J genes are TRBV4-1 and TRBJ2-1; tentative D call: TRBD2 (5 bases). From germline, CDR1 is MGHRA and CDR2 YSYEKL. The CDR3 loop spans 16 amino acids. The CDR3 DNA sequence: TGTGCCAGCAGCCAAGAAGACGGGATGGGCTACAATGAGCAGTTCTTC. This encodes CASSQEDGMGYNEQFF.

This clone has only a few counts. The chain carries TRBV9 and TRBJ2-2, with 10 bases that match TRBD1. V trimming: 1 base; J trimming: 7 bases; junction bases outside the gene matches: 7. Germline assignment: CDR1 SGDLS and CDR2 YYNGEE. CDR3 size: 16 residues. The DNA of the CDR3 is TGTGCCAGCAGCGTATGGAGACAGGGGGCCCTCGGGGAGCTGTTTTTT. Encoded protein: CASSVWRQGALGELFF.

This chain links TRBV5-1 with TRBJ2-7, with D maybe TRBD1 (6 bases). The germline V gene has CDR1 SGHRS and CDR2 YFSETQ. With 3 bases removed from V and 4 bases from J, the gap between germline ends came to 17 bases. The CDR3 loop spans 15 amino acids. CDR3 coding DNA: TGCGCCAGCAGCTATCAGACAGGAAGAGGGTACGAGCAGTACTTC. This gives the protein CASSYQTGRGYEQYF.

This chain links TRBV19 with TRBJ2-2; perhaps TRBD1 as D (5 bases). Trimming removed 5 bases at V and 4 bases at J, with 11 bases between. The CDR3 is made up of 14 amino acids. Germline V CDR1 and CDR2: LNHDA, SQIVND (reference sequence). CDR3 amino acids: CASSVSGITGELFF. In DNA form, the CDR3 reads TGTGCCAGTAGTGTATCAGGGATCACCGGGGAGCTGTTTTTT.

As regards this clone: The same CDR3 can be traced to other DNA sequences in this sample. The V call is TRBV19, the J call TRBJ1-1; 11 bases match TRBD1. The CDR3 length is 13 residues. The trim removed 9 bases at V and 5 bases at J, leaving 5 bases unmatched. Germline CDR1 and CDR2: LNHDA and SQIVND (reference sequence). The CDR3 region has the DNA TGTGCCAGCCGGGACAGGGGGTATACTGAAGCTTTCTTT. Protein product: CASRDRGYTEAFF.

This clone has just one count. In DNA, the CDR3 is TGTGCCAGCAGCTTGCACGCGGAAGCTTTCTTT. Amino acids: CASSLHAEAFF. The rearrangement uses TRBV5-8 and TRBJ1-1; D unresolved. The CDR3 totals 11 residues. V lost 1 base, J lost 8 bases, and 6 bases lay in between. CDR1 and CDR2 from the germline V gene are SGHTS and YDEGEE. Looking up the rest from reference TRBV5-8 and TRBJ1-1 gives the full variable domain: EAGVTQSPTHLIKTRGQQATLRCSPISGHTSVYWYQQALGLGLQFLLWYDEGEERNRGNFPPRFSGRQFPNYSSELNVNALELEDSALYLCASSLHAEAFFGQGTRLTVV.

This clone appeared once. This chain links TRBV7-3 with TRBJ2-1, with 10 bases lining up with TRBD2. V gave up 5 bases and J gave up 4 bases; unmatched junction bases: 5. The germline CDR1 and CDR2 sequences are SGHTA and FQGTGA. The CDR3 has 15 residues. The CDR3 DNA is TGTGCCAGCAGCCCGACTAGCGGGTCGTACAATGAGCAGTTCTTC. It encodes CASSPTSGSYNEQFF. The full variable domain, rest sourced from reference TRBV7-3 and TRBJ2-1, is GAGVSQTPSNKVTEKGKYVELRCDPISGHTALYWYRQSLGQGPEFLIYFQGTGAADDSGLPNDRFFAVRPEGSVSTLKIQRTERGDSAVYLCASSPTSGSYNEQFFGPGTRLTVL.

The chain employs TRBV27 and TRBJ1-1, with D possibly TRBD1 on 5 matching bases. There are 12 residues in the CDR3. The germline V gene encodes CDR1 MNHEY and CDR2 SMNVEV (reference sequence). V lost 5 bases and J lost 5, with 9 bases in between. The CDR3 protein is CASSPGGTEAFF. For the CDR3, the DNA is TGTGCCAGCAGTCCGGGGGGGACTGAAGCTTTCTTT.

The V call is TRBV6-1, the J call TRBJ1-5; no definite D call. CDR1 is MNHNS, CDR2 SASEGT, per germline. The CDR3 totals 12 residues. Trimming cost V 5 bases and J 5 bases, with 7 bases left between them. The CDR3 sequence: CASSRDYQPQHF. The CDR3 bases are TGTGCCAGCAGTCGGGATTATCAGCCCCAGCATTTT.

The chain is built from TRBV5-4 and TRBJ2-7, with TRBD2 matching 7 bases. Trimming took 2 bases from V and 3 from J; bases not matched to a gene: 8. Per germline, CDR1 SGHNT and CDR2 YYREEE (reference sequence). There are 15 residues in the CDR3. CDR3 nucleotides: TGTGCCAGCAGCTTCGGGCCCGGGACTAACTACGAGCAGTACTTC. Protein: CASSFGPGTNYEQYF.

This clone is a singleton in its sample. The chain is built from TRBV10-3 and TRBJ1-2; 10 nucleotides line up with TRBD1. The CDR3 is 14 amino acids. Germline assignment: CDR1 ENHRY and CDR2 SYGVKD. J gave up 2 bases and V 7 bases, and 4 bases lay outside the gene matches. CDR3 loop: CAITPGQGNYGYTF. The CDR3 bases are TGTGCCATCACCCCGGGACAGGGGAACTATGGCTACACCTTC.

The chain joins TRBV7-9 to TRBJ2-1, with 16 positions matching TRBD2. Per germline, CDR1 SEHNR and CDR2 FQNEAQ (reference sequence). The CDR3 spans 15 residues. V dropped 5 bases and J dropped 8; count of bases not matched to a gene: 3. The CDR3 region is CASSLGLAGGHEQFF. The CDR3 nucleotides are TGTGCCAGCAGCCTGGGACTAGCGGGAGGGCATGAGCAGTTCTTC.

This chain uses TRBV19 with TRBJ2-7; D might be TRBD1 (6 bases). Germline V CDR1 and CDR2: LNHDA, SQIVND (reference sequence). The V and J ends lost 5 bases and 1 base respectively, with 6 bases between them. This CDR3 has 12 residues. CDR3 in amino acids: CASSDRSYEQYF. The CDR3 nucleotides read TGTGCCAGTAGTGACAGGTCCTACGAGCAGTACTTC.

J is TRBJ2-2 and V is TRBV11-2, with 8 bases identical to TRBD1. The CDR3 has 14 amino acids. V lost 2 bases, J lost 7 bases, and 3 bases stayed unmatched. Germline-derived CDR1 and CDR2 are SGHAT and FQNNGV. CDR3 nucleotide sequence: TGTGCCAGCAGCTTACAGGGGGCGGTCGGGGAGCTGTTTTTT. Translation: CASSLQGAVGELFF.

The chain has TRBV7-2 and TRBJ2-5; 7 bases are shared with TRBD1. The DNA end lines up better with TRBJ2-7; the J call may be wrong. This CDR3 is 16 amino acids long. CDR1 is SGHTA and CDR2 is FQGNSA in the germline V gene. CDR3 residues: CASSLSPGQNSYEQYF. CDR3 coding DNA: TGTGCCAGCAGCCTATCTCCGGGACAGAACTCCTACGAGCAGTACTTC.

The V gene is TRBV7-2, the J gene TRBJ2-3, with 7 positions matching TRBD2. V lost 5 bases to trimming and J lost 2 bases; unmatched junction nucleotides: 4. In germline, CDR1 is SGHTA, CDR2 FQGNSA. This CDR3 region has 14 residues. For the CDR3, the DNA is TGTGCCAGCAGCCCGGGGGGATACACAGATACGCAGTATTTT. Translating gives CASSPGGYTDTQYF.

The V call is TRBV6-5, the J call TRBJ1-2; D not resolved. The V end lost 5 bases, the J end lost 4 bases, and 11 bases lay between the germline ends. This CDR3 contains 13 residues. Germline CDR1 MNHEY, CDR2 SVGAGI. The DNA of the CDR3 is TGTGCCAGCAGTGAAGCGCCCGGCTATGGCTACACCTTC. Translated: CASSEAPGYGYTF.

This clone was seen a handful of times. The chain couples TRBV7-9 to TRBJ1-2, with 8 bases matching TRBD1. Germline values: CDR1 SEHNR, CDR2 FQNEAQ (reference sequence). V dropped 4 bases and J dropped 5; count of bases not matched to a gene: 3. CDR3 length: 13 amino acids. CDR3 region: CASSSTGEYGYTF. The CDR3 region has the DNA TGTGCCAGCAGCTCGACAGGGGAATATGGCTACACCTTC.

With regard to this clone: This CDR3 is also generated by other DNA sequences in the sample. CDR3 nucleotide sequence: TGTGCCAGCAGAAAACAGGGTATGAACACTGAAGCTTTCTTT. Protein product: CASRKQGMNTEAFF. J is TRBJ1-1 and V is TRBV6-6; TRBD1 might be the D (6 bases). Germline V gives CDR1 MNHNY, CDR2 SVGAGI (reference sequence). The CDR3 spans 14 residues. V lost 6 bases and J lost 0, with 11 bases in between.

The chain employs TRBV27 and TRBJ2-1; D might be TRBD2 (6 bases). This CDR3 has 15 amino acids. Trimming took off 2 bases at V and 0 bases at J, with 8 bases between the two ends. CDR1 is MNHEY and CDR2 is SMNVEV in the germline V gene (reference sequence). CDR3 loop: CASSLTGASYNEQFF. In DNA, the CDR3 is TGTGCCAGCAGTTTAACGGGAGCCTCCTACAATGAGCAGTTCTTC.

In DNA, the CDR3 is TGTGCCATCAGTGAGGGACCGGGACTCCCTTACGAGCAGTACTTC. The encoded protein is CAISEGPGLPYEQYF. V gene TRBV10-3 combines with J gene TRBJ2-7, with D possibly being TRBD2 (6 bases). V shed 2 bases and J shed 4 bases, with 15 bases lying between them. The CDR3 runs 15 residues. Germline-derived CDR1 and CDR2 are ENHRY and SYGVKD.

This chain links TRBV5-1 with TRBJ2-5, with 7 bases matching TRBD1. Near its end, the DNA agrees better with TRBJ2-7, so the J call may be wrong. Germline values: CDR1 SGHRS, CDR2 YFSETQ. The CDR3 loop spans 14 amino acids. The CDR3 sequence is CASSLARGSYEQYF. CDR3 coding DNA: TGCGCCAGCAGCTTGGCCAGGGGGTCCTACGAGCAGTACTTC.

V gene TRBV28 combines with J gene TRBJ1-1, with TRBD1 matching 9 bases. Germline values: CDR1 MDHEN, CDR2 SYDVKM. The CDR3 is 10 residues long. With V trimmed by 9 bases and J by 8 bases, 1 base remained unmatched. In DNA, the CDR3 is TGTGCCAGTGGGACAGGGGAAGCTTTCTTT. Translating gives CASGTGEAFF.

The chain links TRBV4-1 to TRBJ2-7; D unclear. The CDR3 contains 13 residues. Per the germline V gene, CDR1 is MGHRA and CDR2 is YSYEKL. The V gene lost 2 bases and the J gene lost 3 bases, with 8 bases spanning the gap. The CDR3 coding sequence is TGCGCCAGCAGCCAACCCAACAGCTACGAGCAGTACTTC. Translating it yields CASSQPNSYEQYF.

This sequence joins TRBV7-2 and TRBJ2-3, with D tentatively TRBD2 (5 bases). The length of the CDR3 is 13 residues. Trimming shortened V by 5 bases and J by 4 bases, and 10 bases separated the two germline ends. Germline CDR1 is SGHTA and CDR2 is FQGNSA. CDR3 residues: CASSLGLADTQYF. CDR3 sequence (DNA): TGTGCCAGCAGCCTTGGACTTGCAGATACGCAGTATTTT.